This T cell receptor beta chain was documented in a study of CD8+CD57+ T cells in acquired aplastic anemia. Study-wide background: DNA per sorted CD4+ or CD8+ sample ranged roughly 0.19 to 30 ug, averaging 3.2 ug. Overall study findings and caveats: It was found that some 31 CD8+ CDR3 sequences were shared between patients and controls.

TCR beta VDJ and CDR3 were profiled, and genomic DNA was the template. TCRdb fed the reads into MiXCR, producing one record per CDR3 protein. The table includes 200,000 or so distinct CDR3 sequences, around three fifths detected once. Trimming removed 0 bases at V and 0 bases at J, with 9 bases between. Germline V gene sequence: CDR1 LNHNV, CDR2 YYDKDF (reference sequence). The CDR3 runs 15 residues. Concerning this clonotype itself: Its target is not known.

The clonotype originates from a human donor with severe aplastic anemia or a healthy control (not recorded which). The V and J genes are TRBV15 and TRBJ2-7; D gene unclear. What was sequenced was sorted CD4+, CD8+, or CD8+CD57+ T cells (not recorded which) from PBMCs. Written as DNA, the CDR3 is TGTGCCACCAGCAGAGATCAAACAGTCTCCTACGAGCAGTACTTC. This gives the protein CATSRDQTVSYEQYF.